This is a list of T cell receptor beta chains from one sample in a study of cytomegalovirus exposure and HLA in healthy donors. Clones were sequenced by immunoSEQ multiplex PCR, and TCRdb holds only the in-frame ones, with some missing. This sample has under 200,000 clones; 75% to 85% occur once, and the top ten carry approximately 2%. The sample comprised PBMCs. The receptors come from a woman younger than 30 in good health and CMV-seropositive. CDR3s include the opening cysteine and the closing phenylalanine or tryptophan. Fields, in order: D gene, J gene, V gene, clone size, CDR3 DNA, CDR3 protein. D genes are given only for firm matches. Clone size is given for some rows only: seen once, a few or many times, or a class if the clone is expanded.

TRBD1,TRBJ1-6,TRBV2,.,TGTGCCTCCAAGACAGGGGTGAATTCACCCCTCCACTTT,CASKTGVNSPLHF
TRBD1,TRBJ1-6,TRBV7-9,few,TGTTCCAGCAGCGGACGGACAGGCCCGGCGGGGAATTCACCCCTCCACTTT,CSSSGRTGPAGNSPLHF
.,TRBJ2-3,TRBV28,once,TGTGCCAGCAGTATCGGACAGCAAAGCACAGATACGCAGTATTTT,CASSIGQQSTDTQYF
.,TRBJ1-1,TRBV5-4,few,TGTGCCAGCAGCTTCCCAGGGTACACTGAAGCTTTCTTT,CASSFPGYTEAFF
.,TRBJ2-1,TRBV4-1,.,TGCGCCAGCAGCCAAGCGGCAGGGGCAAACTATGAGCAGTTCTTC,CASSQAAGANYEQFF
.,TRBJ2-5,TRBV4-3,.,TGCGCCAGCAGCCAAGGGTCGAGGGCCCAAGAGACCCAGTACTTC,CASSQGSRAQETQYF
.,TRBJ2-3,TRBV7-6,.,TGTGCCAGCAGCTCCGACGGGGGCAGGGGGTACACAGATACGCAGTATTTT,CASSSDGGRGYTDTQYF
.,TRBJ2-7,TRBV28,once,TGTGCCAGCAGTTCTCGATCCCCGAGGCACGAGCAGTACTTC,CASSSRSPRHEQYF
TRBD1,TRBJ1-1,TRBV30,.,TGTGCCTGGAGACGGACAGGGGCGGGTGGCACTGAAGCTTTCTTT,CAWRRTGAGGTEAFF
.,TRBJ1-1,TRBV11-2,.,TGTGCCAGCAGCTTAGAGCGGGGCACTGAAGCTTTCTTT,CASSLERGTEAFF
.,TRBJ2-1,TRBV25-1,.,TGTGCCAGCAGTGAAAAGTTGAGGGAGCAGTTCTTC,CASSEKLREQFF
.,TRBJ2-2,TRBV9,.,TGTGCCAGCAGCGTAGGCAGGGGTTGGGAAGGGGAGCTGTTTTTT,CASSVGRGWEGELFF
TRBD1,TRBJ2-7,TRBV4-1,once,TGCGCCAGCAGCCAAGATAGGACAGGGTTCTACGAGCAGTACTTC,CASSQDRTGFYEQYF
.,TRBJ1-2,TRBV7-9,.,TGTGCCAGCAGCTTAGGTACAGCTAACTATGGCTACACCTTC,CASSLGTANYGYTF
TRBD2,TRBJ2-4,TRBV7-9,.,TGTGCCAGCAGCCCACCACCCGGGGGGGTTGCCAAAAACATTCAGTACTTC,CASSPPPGGVAKNIQYF
TRBD1,TRBJ1-5,TRBV7-2,.,TGTGCCAGCAGTTTTACCACCGGGACAGGGGGCCAGCATTTT,CASSFTTGTGGQHF
TRBD2,TRBJ2-3,TRBV7-3,few,TGTGCCAGCAGCTTAAGTGCGGGGGCAGATACGCAGTATTTT,CASSLSAGADTQYF
.,TRBJ2-3,TRBV2,.,TGTGCCAGCAGTGACCAGGACAAGTCTACAGATACGCAGTATTTT,CASSDQDKSTDTQYF
.,TRBJ1-2,TRBV28,.,TGTGCCAGCTTCACCCAGGGGAGTCAGGGCTACACCTTC,CASFTQGSQGYTF
.,TRBJ2-2,TRBV7-3,.,TGTGCCAGCAGCCAGTACTCGGTCGGGGGAGGCGGGGAGCTGTTTTTT,CASSQYSVGGGGELFF
TRBD2,TRBJ2-3,TRBV29-1,.,TGCAGCGGGAAGACTAGCGGGGGACAGTTCACAGATACGCAGTATTTT,CSGKTSGGQFTDTQYF
.,TRBJ1-6,TRBV9,few,TGTGCCAGCAGCAGGGAGGGGGGTGATTCACCCCTCCACTTT,CASSREGGDSPLHF